These T cell receptor beta chains were read from a single sample in a study of identical twins. A single record per CDR3 protein comes from TCRdb applying MiXCR to the 5' RACE reads. The sample holds under 350,000 distinct CDR3 sequences, 8% to 9.5% seen once. The same specimen was also included in a second study, on yellow fever vaccine responses in identical twins.

The sequenced material came from CD8+ T cells sorted from blood. The receptors were gathered from a woman aged 18 to 35 in good health. Each CDR3 is given with its conserved first and last residue. Fields, in order: J gene, V gene, D gene, clone size, CDR3 protein, CDR3 DNA. The D gene is left open where the match is weak. Rows give clone size only sometimes, using once, few, many, or a class for an expanded clone.

J gene: TRBJ2-5; V gene: TRBV12-3/TRBV12-4; D gene: TRBD2; clone size: many; CDR3 protein: CASSLVLAGEETQYF; CDR3 DNA: TGTGCCAGCAGTTTGGTCCTAGCGGGAGAAGAGACCCAGTACTTC
J gene: TRBJ2-7; V gene: TRBV7-2; D gene: .; clone size: .; CDR3 protein: CASSSGLLTEYYEQYF; CDR3 DNA: TGTGCCAGCAGCTCGGGACTTCTTACCGAATACTACGAGCAGTACTTC
J gene: TRBJ2-7; V gene: TRBV12-3/TRBV12-4; D gene: TRBD1; clone size: few; CDR3 protein: CASSLPGQGAIYEQYF; CDR3 DNA: TGTGCCAGCAGTTTACCAGGACAGGGGGCTATATACGAGCAGTACTTC
J gene: TRBJ1-2; V gene: TRBV6-5; D gene: .; clone size: many; CDR3 protein: CASSYGLGAGANYGYTF; CDR3 DNA: TGTGCCAGCAGTTACGGTCTTGGGGCAGGAGCTAACTATGGCTACACCTTC
J gene: TRBJ2-7; V gene: TRBV29-1; D gene: .; clone size: many; CDR3 protein: CSVSTFGYEQYF; CDR3 DNA: TGCAGCGTTTCCACGTTTGGCTACGAGCAGTACTTC
J gene: TRBJ1-5; V gene: TRBV23-1; D gene: .; clone size: once; CDR3 protein: CASSFNQPQHF; CDR3 DNA: TGCGCCAGCAGTTTCAATCAGCCCCAGCATTTT
J gene: TRBJ2-1; V gene: TRBV2; D gene: TRBD2; clone size: few; CDR3 protein: CASTQLAGDEQFF; CDR3 DNA: TGTGCCAGCACTCAACTAGCGGGGGATGAGCAGTTCTTC
J gene: TRBJ2-6; V gene: TRBV5-1; D gene: .; clone size: few; CDR3 protein: CASSLVQDYSGANVLTF; CDR3 DNA: TGCGCCAGCAGCTTGGTGCAGGACTACTCTGGGGCCAACGTCCTGACTTTC
J gene: TRBJ2-5; V gene: TRBV27; D gene: TRBD1; clone size: few; CDR3 protein: CASSLSGTGVFQETQYF; CDR3 DNA: TGTGCCAGCAGTTTATCTGGTACAGGGGTCTTCCAAGAGACCCAGTACTTC
J gene: TRBJ1-1; V gene: TRBV12-3/TRBV12-4; D gene: .; clone size: many; CDR3 protein: CASGPFLSEAFF; CDR3 DNA: TGTGCCAGCGGACCCTTCTTATCTGAAGCTTTCTTT
J gene: TRBJ1-1; V gene: TRBV5-6; D gene: .; clone size: few; CDR3 protein: CASSAGDTEAFF; CDR3 DNA: TGTGCCAGCAGTGCAGGGGACACTGAAGCTTTCTTT
J gene: TRBJ2-7; V gene: TRBV6-1; D gene: .; clone size: .; CDR3 protein: CASKVPVYEQYF; CDR3 DNA: TGTGCCAGCAAGGTTCCCGTTTACGAGCAGTACTTC
J gene: TRBJ1-5; V gene: TRBV27; D gene: .; clone size: many; CDR3 protein: CASSGSSNQPQHF; CDR3 DNA: TGTGCCAGCAGTGGGAGTAGCAATCAGCCCCAGCATTTT
J gene: TRBJ2-7; V gene: TRBV4-3; D gene: .; clone size: few; CDR3 protein: CASSQDAGGEQYF; CDR3 DNA: TGCGCCAGCAGCCAAGATGCCGGGGGAGAGCAGTACTTC
J gene: TRBJ2-2; V gene: TRBV7-6; D gene: .; clone size: many; CDR3 protein: CAGRGDTGELFF; CDR3 DNA: TGTGCCGGCCGTGGGGACACCGGGGAGCTGTTTTTT
J gene: TRBJ2-7; V gene: TRBV9; D gene: .; clone size: few; CDR3 protein: CASSEGHAIYEQYF; CDR3 DNA: TGTGCCAGCAGCGAGGGACACGCCATCTACGAGCAGTACTTC
J gene: TRBJ1-1; V gene: TRBV3-1; D gene: TRBD1; clone size: many; CDR3 protein: CASSQDRGVTEAFF; CDR3 DNA: TGTGCCAGCAGCCAAGACAGGGGGGTCACTGAAGCTTTCTTT
J gene: TRBJ2-2; V gene: TRBV6-2/TRBV6-3; D gene: .; clone size: .; CDR3 protein: CASRSFPLPGELFF; CDR3 DNA: TGTGCCAGCAGATCCTTCCCGCTACCCGGGGAGCTGTTTTTT
J gene: TRBJ2-1; V gene: TRBV9; D gene: .; clone size: few; CDR3 protein: CASSSSTGVRYNEQFF; CDR3 DNA: TGTGCCAGCAGCAGTAGCACGGGAGTGCGTTACAATGAGCAGTTCTTC
J gene: TRBJ2-1; V gene: TRBV4-2; D gene: .; clone size: many; CDR3 protein: CASSQGGEQFF; CDR3 DNA: TGTGCCAGCAGCCAAGGCGGGGAGCAGTTCTTC
J gene: TRBJ2-5; V gene: TRBV5-6; D gene: TRBD1; clone size: few; CDR3 protein: CASSLPGGMETQYF; CDR3 DNA: TGTGCCAGCAGCTTGCCAGGGGGCATGGAGACCCAGTACTTC